The 9 T cell receptor beta chains given below trace back to one sample, sequenced in a study of technical replicates of blood from several donors. Sequencing was performed with immunoSEQ multiplex PCR; in TCRdb, only in-frame clones are kept and a portion is missing. This table holds some 80,000 clones, approximately 95% found once. What was sequenced was T cells isolated from PBMCs. Source of these receptors: a human donor in good health.

The chain recombines TRBV6-6 with TRBJ2-5; D is perhaps TRBD1 (6 bases). The germline V gene has CDR1 MNHNY and CDR2 SVGAGI (reference sequence). V was pared by 4 bases and J by 4 bases, with 7 bases between. There are 12 residues in the CDR3. The CDR3 DNA reads TGTGCCAGCAGTTTACAGGGAGAGACCCAGTACTTC. Protein: CASSLQGETQYF.

The chain carries TRBV7-2 and TRBJ2-7; D not certain. Germline loops: CDR1 SGHTA, CDR2 FQGNSA. V was pared by 5 bases and J by 3 bases, with 8 bases between. The CDR3 is made up of 12 amino acids. The CDR3 nucleotides read TGTGCCAGCAGCCGAGTGAACTACGAGCAGTACTTC. As protein: CASSRVNYEQYF.

To note about this clone: An end of the junction differs from the germline gene, which may be a read error. The chain joins TRBV7-7 to TRBJ2-7; tentative D call: TRBD2 (6 bases). The CDR3 is 14 residues long. Germline V gene data show CDR1 as SSHAT and CDR2 as FNYEAQ (reference sequence). CDR3 loop: CASSSGTGTYEQYF. CDR3 nucleotides: TGTGCTAGCAGCTCCGGGACTGGGACCTACGAGCAGTACTTC.

CDR3 loop: CASSRSGRGVETQYF. CDR3 bases: TGTGCCAGCAGCCGCTCTGGGAGGGGCGTGGAGACCCAGTACTTC. The chain combines TRBV14 with TRBJ2-5, with TRBD2 identical over 7 bases. V gave up 4 bases and J gave up 5 bases; unmatched junction bases: 10. Germline CDR1 reads SGHDN; CDR2 reads FVKESK. There are 15 residues in the CDR3.

The rearrangement uses TRBV7-3 and TRBJ2-1; 8 bases are shared with TRBD2. J gave up 15 bases and V 6 bases, and 13 bases lay outside the gene matches. Germline CDR1 SGHTA, CDR2 FQGTGA. The CDR3 has 13 amino acids. CDR3 DNA: TGTGCCAGCAGGTTGAACCGACTAGCGCCTTCGTTCTTC. It codes for CASRLNRLAPSFF.

The chain combines TRBV11-3 with TRBJ1-3; D gene uncertain. From germline, CDR1 is SGHNT and CDR2 YENEEA. Trimming removed 4 bases from V and 1 base from J, with 14 bases in between. This CDR3 is 16 amino acids long. CDR3 sequence: CASSSGIISSGNTIYF. The DNA of the CDR3 is TGTGCCAGCAGCTCAGGTATCATCTCTTCTGGAAACACCATATATTTT.

The CDR3 DNA reads as TGTGCCAGCAGCTTGGACAGGTACGAGCAGTACTTC. The encoded protein is CASSLDRYEQYF. This sequence joins TRBV5-5 and TRBJ2-7, with D perhaps TRBD1 (5 bases). V was clipped by 0 bases and J by 4 bases, with 5 bases between them. The V gene's germline CDR1 is SGHKS and CDR2 YYEKEE (reference sequence). The CDR3 extends over 12 amino acids.

The rearrangement uses TRBV28 and TRBJ2-7; 8 positions match TRBD1. The germline CDR1 and CDR2 sequences are MDHEN and SYDVKM. The J segment lost 3 bases and the V segment lost 5 bases, leaving 6 bases of the junction unmatched. The CDR3 consists of 14 residues. For the CDR3, the DNA is TGTGCCAGCAGTCTAGAGGGACAGGACTACGAGCAGTACTTC. Protein sequence: CASSLEGQDYEQYF.

As regards this clone: A junction end diverges from the germline sequence, so it may reflect a read error. The chain couples TRBV7-6 to TRBJ2-7, with 7 bases lining up with TRBD2. This CDR3 has 15 residues. CDR1 SGHVS and CDR2 FNYEAQ come from the germline V gene. The CDR3 DNA reads as TGTGCCAGCAGCCTAGCCGGGACTATGACCTACGAGCAGTACTTC. Its translation: CASSLAGTMTYEQYF.